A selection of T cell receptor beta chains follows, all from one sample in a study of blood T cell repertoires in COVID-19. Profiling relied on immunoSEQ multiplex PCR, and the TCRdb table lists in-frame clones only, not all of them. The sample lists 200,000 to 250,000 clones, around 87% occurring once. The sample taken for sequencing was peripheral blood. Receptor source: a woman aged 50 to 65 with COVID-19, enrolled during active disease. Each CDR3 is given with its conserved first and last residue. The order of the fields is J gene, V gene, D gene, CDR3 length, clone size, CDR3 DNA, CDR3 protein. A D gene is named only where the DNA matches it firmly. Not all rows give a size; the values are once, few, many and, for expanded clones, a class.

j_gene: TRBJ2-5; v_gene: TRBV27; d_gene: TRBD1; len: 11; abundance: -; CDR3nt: TGTGCCAGCCTCAGGGGGGAGACCCAGTACTTC; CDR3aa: CASLRGETQYF
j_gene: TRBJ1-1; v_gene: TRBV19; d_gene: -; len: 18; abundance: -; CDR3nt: TGTGCCAGTACCGATCCCCTGAGGAACAGGGCCCTGAACACTGAAGCTTTCTTT; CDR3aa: CASTDPLRNRALNTEAFF
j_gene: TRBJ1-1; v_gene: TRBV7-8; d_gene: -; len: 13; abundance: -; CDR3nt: TGTGCCAGCAGACCTGGAGGGAGCACTGAAGCTTTCTTT; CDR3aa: CASRPGGSTEAFF
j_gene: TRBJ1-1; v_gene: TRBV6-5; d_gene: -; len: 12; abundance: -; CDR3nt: TGTGCCAGCTGGGCCACGAACACTGAAGCTTTCTTT; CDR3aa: CASWATNTEAFF
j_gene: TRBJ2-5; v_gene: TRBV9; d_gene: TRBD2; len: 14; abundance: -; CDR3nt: TGTGCCAGCGCAAACACGGGGGGGCCGGAGACCCAGTACTTC; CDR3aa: CASANTGGPETQYF
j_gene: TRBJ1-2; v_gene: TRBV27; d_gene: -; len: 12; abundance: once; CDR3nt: TGTGCCAGCAAGGGAGGGGGAAGGGGCTACACCTTC; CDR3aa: CASKGGGRGYTF
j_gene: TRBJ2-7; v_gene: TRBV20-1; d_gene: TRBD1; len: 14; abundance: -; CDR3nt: TGCAGTGCTAGTTCCGGGACAGGGGGCTACGAGCAGTACTTC; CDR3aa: CSASSGTGGYEQYF
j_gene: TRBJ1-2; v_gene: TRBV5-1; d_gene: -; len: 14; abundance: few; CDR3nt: TGCGCCAGCAGCCGAGCGGATAGAGGGAATGGCTACACCTTC; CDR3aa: CASSRADRGNGYTF
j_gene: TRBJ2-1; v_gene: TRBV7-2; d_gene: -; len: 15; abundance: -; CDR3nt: TGTGCCAGCTATCTGGGGGCTAGCGGTTACAATGAGCAGTTCTTC; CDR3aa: CASYLGASGYNEQFF
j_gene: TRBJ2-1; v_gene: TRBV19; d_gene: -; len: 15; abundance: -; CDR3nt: TGTGCCAGTAGTATTCTGGGCTCCTCGGGGAGAGAGCAGTTCTTC; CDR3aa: CASSILGSSGREQFF
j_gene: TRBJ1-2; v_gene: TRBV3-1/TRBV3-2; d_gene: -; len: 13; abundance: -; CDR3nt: TGTGCCAGCAGCCATGGAGTCGGCTATGGCTACACCTTC; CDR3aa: CASSHGVGYGYTF
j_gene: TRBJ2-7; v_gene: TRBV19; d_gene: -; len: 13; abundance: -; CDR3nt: TGTGCCAGTAGGGGCAGGGGTACGGACGAGCAGTACTTC; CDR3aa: CASRGRGTDEQYF
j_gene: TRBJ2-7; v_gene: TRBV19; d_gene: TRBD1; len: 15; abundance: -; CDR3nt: TGTGCCAGTAGTATGGGACAGGGGGTAATGTATGTGCAGTACTTC; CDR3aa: CASSMGQGVMYVQYF
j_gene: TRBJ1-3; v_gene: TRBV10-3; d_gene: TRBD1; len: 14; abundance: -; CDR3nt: TGTGCCATCAGGGAGACAGGGGCTGGAAACACCATATATTTT; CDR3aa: CAIRETGAGNTIYF
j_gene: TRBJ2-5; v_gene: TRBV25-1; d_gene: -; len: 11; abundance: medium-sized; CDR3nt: TGTGCCAGCAGTGTAAAAGAGACCCAGTACTTC; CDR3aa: CASSVKETQYF
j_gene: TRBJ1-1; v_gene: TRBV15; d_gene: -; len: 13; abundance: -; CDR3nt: TGTGCCACCAGCAGACAAACGGAGATTGAAGCTTTCTTT; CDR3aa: CATSRQTEIEAFF
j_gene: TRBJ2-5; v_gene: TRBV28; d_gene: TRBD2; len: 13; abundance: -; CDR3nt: TGTGCCAGCAGTTTAGGGGGGGGAGAGACCCAGTACTTC; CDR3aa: CASSLGGGETQYF
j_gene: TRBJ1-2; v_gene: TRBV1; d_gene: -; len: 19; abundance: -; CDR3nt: TGCACCAGCAGCCCGGGACTTTACGGGACGGAGTGCACTAACTATGGCTACACCTTC; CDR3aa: CTSSPGLYGTECTNYGYTF
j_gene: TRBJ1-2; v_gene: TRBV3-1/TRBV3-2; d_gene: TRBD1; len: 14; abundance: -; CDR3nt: TGTGCCAGCAGCCAAGAAGTCAGGGGGAACGGCTACACCTTC; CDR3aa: CASSQEVRGNGYTF
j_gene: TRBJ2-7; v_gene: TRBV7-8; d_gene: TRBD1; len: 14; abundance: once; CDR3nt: TGTGCCAGCAGCGCGACCGACAGGGGGCAAGAGCAGTACTTC; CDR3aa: CASSATDRGQEQYF
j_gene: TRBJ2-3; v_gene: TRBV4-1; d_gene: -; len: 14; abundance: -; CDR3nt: TGCGCCAGCAGCCAACAACTAGGGGGAGATACGCAGTATTTT; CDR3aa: CASSQQLGGDTQYF
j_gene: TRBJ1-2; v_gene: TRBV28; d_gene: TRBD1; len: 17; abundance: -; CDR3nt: TGTGCCAGCAGTCTTCCTGGGGTCTCAGGGGGCGCGGGGGGCTACACCTTC; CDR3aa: CASSLPGVSGGAGGYTF
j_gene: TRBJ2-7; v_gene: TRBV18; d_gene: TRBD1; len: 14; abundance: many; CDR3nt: TGTGCCAGCTCACTCCAGCAGGGGGAAGGCGAGCAGTACTTC; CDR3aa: CASSLQQGEGEQYF
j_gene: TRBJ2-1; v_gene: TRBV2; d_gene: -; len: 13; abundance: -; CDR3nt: TGTGCCAGCGACCCCCGGGGTTTAAATGAGCAGTTCTTC; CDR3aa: CASDPRGLNEQFF
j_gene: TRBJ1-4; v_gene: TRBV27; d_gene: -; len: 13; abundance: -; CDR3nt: TGTGCCAGCAGAGTCGTTCCAGGGGAAAAACTGTTTTTT; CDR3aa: CASRVVPGEKLFF
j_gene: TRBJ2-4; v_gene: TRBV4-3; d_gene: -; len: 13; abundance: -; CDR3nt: TGCGCCAGCAGTATAGATAGGTGGGGCTTTCAGTACTTC; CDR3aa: CASSIDRWGFQYF
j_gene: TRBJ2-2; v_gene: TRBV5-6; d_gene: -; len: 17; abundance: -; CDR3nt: TGTGCCAGCAGCTTGGACCCGTTTGCTATAAACACCGGGGAGCTGTTTTTT; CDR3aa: CASSLDPFAINTGELFF
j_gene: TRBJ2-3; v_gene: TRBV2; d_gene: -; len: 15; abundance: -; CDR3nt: TGTGCCAGCAGTGAAGCGATCGGGTCCACAGATACGCAGTATTTT; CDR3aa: CASSEAIGSTDTQYF
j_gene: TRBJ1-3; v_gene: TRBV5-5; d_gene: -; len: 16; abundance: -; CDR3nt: TGTGCCAGCAGCCTAGCCGAACGGGCAACAGGAAACACCATATATTTT; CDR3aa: CASSLAERATGNTIYF
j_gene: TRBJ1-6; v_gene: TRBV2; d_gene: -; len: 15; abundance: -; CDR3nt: TGTGCCAGCAGTGAATCGGGGGGAAGAGGATCACCCCTCCACTTT; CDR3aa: CASSESGGRGSPLHF
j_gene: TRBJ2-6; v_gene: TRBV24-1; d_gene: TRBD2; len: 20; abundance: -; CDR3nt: TGTGCCACCAGTGCGGGGGGATTTTCGGCCGGGATCTCTGGGGCCAACGTCCTGACTTTC; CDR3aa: CATSAGGFSAGISGANVLTF
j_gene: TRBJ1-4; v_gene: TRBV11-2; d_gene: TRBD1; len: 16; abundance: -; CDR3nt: TGTGCCAGCAGCTTAGACCCCCAGGGGGCTAGAGAAAAACTGTTTTTT; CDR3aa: CASSLDPQGAREKLFF
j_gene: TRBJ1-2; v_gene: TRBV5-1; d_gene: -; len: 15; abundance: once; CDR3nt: TGCGCCAGCAGCCTCCGGGGAGGCGCCAACTATGGCTACACCTTC; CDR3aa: CASSLRGGANYGYTF
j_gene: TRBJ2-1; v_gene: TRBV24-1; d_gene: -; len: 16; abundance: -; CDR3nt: TGTGCCACCAGTGATTCCTCTCGAAACAGGGTTCATGAGCAGTTCTTC; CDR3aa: CATSDSSRNRVHEQFF
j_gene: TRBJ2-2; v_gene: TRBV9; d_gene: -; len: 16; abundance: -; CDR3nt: TGTGCCAGCAGCGTAGTTAATGGGGGGGCCGCCGGGGAGCTGTTTTTT; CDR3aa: CASSVVNGGAAGELFF
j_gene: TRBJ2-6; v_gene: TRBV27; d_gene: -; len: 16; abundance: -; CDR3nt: TGTGCCAGCAGTTGGACTGGGCGTACTGGGGCCAACGTCCTGACTTTC; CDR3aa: CASSWTGRTGANVLTF
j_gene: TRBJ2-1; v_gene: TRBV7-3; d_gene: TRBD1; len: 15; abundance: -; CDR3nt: TGTGCCAGCAGCTTAGGACAGGGAGGAATGAATGAGCAGTTCTTC; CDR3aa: CASSLGQGGMNEQFF
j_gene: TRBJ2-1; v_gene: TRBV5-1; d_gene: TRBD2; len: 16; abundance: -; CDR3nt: TGCGCCAGCAGCTTGCCGGGACTAGCGGTCCACAATGAGCAGTTCTTC; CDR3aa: CASSLPGLAVHNEQFF
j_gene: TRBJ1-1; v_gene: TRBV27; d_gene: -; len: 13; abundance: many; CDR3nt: TGTGCCAGCAGTTTATCGACGGGGACTGAAGCTTTCTTT; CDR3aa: CASSLSTGTEAFF
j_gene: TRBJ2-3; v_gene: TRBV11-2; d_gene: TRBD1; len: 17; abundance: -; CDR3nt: TGTGCCAGCAGCTCCGGGACAGGGGGCTCAAGCACAGATACGCAGTATTTT; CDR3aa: CASSSGTGGSSTDTQYF
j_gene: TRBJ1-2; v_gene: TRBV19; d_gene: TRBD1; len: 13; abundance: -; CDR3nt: TGTGCCAGTACTGGTCTGGACAGGGGTGGCTACACCTTC; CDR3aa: CASTGLDRGGYTF
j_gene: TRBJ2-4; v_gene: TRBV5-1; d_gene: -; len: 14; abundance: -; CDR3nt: TGCGCCAGCAGCCCCCAGCCCGGGGTGCGCATTCAGTACTTC; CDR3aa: CASSPQPGVRIQYF
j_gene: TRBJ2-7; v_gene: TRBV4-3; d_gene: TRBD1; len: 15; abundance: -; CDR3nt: TGCGCCAGCAGCCTAACCCGGGACAGTTCAGACGAGCAGTACTTC; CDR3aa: CASSLTRDSSDEQYF
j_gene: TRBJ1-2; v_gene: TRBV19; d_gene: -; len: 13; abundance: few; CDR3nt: TGTGCCAGTAGTATCCGGACAGAGGATGGCTACACCTTC; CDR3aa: CASSIRTEDGYTF
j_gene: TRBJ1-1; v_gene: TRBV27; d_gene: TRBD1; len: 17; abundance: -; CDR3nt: TGTGCCAGCAGTTCCATTTCCAGGGGGATTTGGAAAACTGAAGCTTTCTTT; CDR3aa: CASSSISRGIWKTEAFF
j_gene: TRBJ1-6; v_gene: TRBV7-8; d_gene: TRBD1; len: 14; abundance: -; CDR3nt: TGTGCCAGCAGCCGAGGGGGGACAGGACCCTCACTCCACTTT; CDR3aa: CASSRGGTGPSLHF
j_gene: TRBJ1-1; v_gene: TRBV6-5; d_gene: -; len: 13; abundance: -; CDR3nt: TGTGCCAGCAGTTACTCGAACACAGTACGCGCTTTCTTT; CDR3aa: CASSYSNTVRAFF
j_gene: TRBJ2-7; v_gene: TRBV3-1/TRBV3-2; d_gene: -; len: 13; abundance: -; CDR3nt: TGTGCCAGCAGCCATCGACAGGATTACGAGCAGTACTTC; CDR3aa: CASSHRQDYEQYF
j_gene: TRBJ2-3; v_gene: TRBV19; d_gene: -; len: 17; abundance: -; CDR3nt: TGTGCCAGTAGTTTACGAGGACTAACGCGCGACACAGATACGCAGTATTTT; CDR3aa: CASSLRGLTRDTDTQYF
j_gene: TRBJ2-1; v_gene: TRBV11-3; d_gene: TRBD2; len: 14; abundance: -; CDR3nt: TGTGCCAGCAGCTTACTAGCGGCCTACAATGAGCAGTTCTTC; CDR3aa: CASSLLAAYNEQFF
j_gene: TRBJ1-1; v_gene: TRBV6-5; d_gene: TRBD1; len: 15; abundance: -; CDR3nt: TGTGCCAGCAGTAGGGGGACAGGGGGGAGGACTGAAGCTTTCTTT; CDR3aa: CASSRGTGGRTEAFF
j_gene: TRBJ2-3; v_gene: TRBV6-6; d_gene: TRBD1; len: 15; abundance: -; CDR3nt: TGTGCCAGCAGTTATATCGGGACAGGGGACCATACGCAGTATTTT; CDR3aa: CASSYIGTGDHTQYF
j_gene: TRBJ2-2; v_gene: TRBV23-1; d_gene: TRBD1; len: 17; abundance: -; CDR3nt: TGCGCCAGCAGTCTGGAGACAGGGCCCGAGGACACCGGGGAGCTGTTTTTT; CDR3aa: CASSLETGPEDTGELFF
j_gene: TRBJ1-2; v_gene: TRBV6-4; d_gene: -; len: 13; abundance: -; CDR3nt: TGTGCCATGCCGCCTGGGGGCAACTATGGCTACACCTTC; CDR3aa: CAMPPGGNYGYTF
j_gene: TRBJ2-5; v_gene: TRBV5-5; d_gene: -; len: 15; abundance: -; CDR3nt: TGTGCCAGCCCCAATAGGCACAGGTCACAAGAGACCCAGTACTTC; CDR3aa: CASPNRHRSQETQYF
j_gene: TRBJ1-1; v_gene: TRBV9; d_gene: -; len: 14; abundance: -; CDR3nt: TGTGCCAGCAGTGCGCGACTGGTGAACACTGAAGCTTTCTTT; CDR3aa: CASSARLVNTEAFF
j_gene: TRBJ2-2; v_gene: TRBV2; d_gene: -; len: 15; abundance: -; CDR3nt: TGTGCCAGCAGGGACTTAATGCCGAACACCGGGGAGCTGTTTTTT; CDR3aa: CASRDLMPNTGELFF
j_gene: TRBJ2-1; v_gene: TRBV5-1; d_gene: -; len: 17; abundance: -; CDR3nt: TGCGCCAGCAGCCCGGAAGGGCGGGGTTCCCTCTACAATGAGCAGTTCTTC; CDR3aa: CASSPEGRGSLYNEQFF
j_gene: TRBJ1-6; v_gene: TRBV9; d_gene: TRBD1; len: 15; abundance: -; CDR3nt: TGTGCCAGCAGCACGGGACAGGGGGGTAATTCACCCCTCCACTTT; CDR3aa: CASSTGQGGNSPLHF
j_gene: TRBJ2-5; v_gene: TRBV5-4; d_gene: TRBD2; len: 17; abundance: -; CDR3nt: TGTGCCAGCAGCTACCGAAGACTAGCGGGGGGGAGGGAGACCCAGTACTTC; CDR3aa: CASSYRRLAGGRETQYF